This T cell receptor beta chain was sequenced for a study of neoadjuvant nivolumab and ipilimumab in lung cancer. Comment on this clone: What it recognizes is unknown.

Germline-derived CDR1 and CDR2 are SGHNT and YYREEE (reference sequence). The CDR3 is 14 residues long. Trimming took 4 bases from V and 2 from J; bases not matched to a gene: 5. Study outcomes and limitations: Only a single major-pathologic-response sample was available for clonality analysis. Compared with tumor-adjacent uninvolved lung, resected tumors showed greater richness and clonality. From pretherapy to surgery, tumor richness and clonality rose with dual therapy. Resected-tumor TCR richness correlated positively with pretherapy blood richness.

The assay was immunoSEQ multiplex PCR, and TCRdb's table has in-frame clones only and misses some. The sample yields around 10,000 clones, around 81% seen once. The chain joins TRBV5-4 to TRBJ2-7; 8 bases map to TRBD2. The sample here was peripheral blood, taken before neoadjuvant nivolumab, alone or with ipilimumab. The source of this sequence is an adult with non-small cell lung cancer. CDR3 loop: CASSINSGAYEQYF. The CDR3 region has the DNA TGTGCCAGCAGCATAAATAGCGGGGCCTACGAGCAGTACTTC.